This TCR beta chain came from a study of post-analysis software for immune sequencing data. As for this clonotype: Its antigen is unknown.

Prepared libraries of TCR beta cDNA carried unique molecular identifiers. MiXCR, applied by TCRdb to the PCR reads, yields one record per CDR3 protein. The sample shows about 820,000 distinct CDR3 sequences, approximately 53% of them seen only once. Regarding the study as a whole: Significantly lower normalized Chao1 diversity was found in patients with multiple sclerosis relative to controls.

The material sequenced was blood. The clonotype was recovered from a girl aged 5 to 17 with multiple sclerosis.

This CDR3 is CSAARGSYNSPLHF. Here the CDR3 DNA reads TGCAGTGCTGCAAGGGGCTCCTATAATTCACCCCTCCACTTT. The rearrangement joins TRBV20-1 to TRBJ1-6; TRBD1 is a possible D gene (5 bases). CDR1 DFQATT and CDR2 SNEGSKA come from the germline V gene (reference sequence). The V end was cut by 5 bases, the J end by 0 bases, with 8 bases between. The CDR3 loop spans 14 amino acids.